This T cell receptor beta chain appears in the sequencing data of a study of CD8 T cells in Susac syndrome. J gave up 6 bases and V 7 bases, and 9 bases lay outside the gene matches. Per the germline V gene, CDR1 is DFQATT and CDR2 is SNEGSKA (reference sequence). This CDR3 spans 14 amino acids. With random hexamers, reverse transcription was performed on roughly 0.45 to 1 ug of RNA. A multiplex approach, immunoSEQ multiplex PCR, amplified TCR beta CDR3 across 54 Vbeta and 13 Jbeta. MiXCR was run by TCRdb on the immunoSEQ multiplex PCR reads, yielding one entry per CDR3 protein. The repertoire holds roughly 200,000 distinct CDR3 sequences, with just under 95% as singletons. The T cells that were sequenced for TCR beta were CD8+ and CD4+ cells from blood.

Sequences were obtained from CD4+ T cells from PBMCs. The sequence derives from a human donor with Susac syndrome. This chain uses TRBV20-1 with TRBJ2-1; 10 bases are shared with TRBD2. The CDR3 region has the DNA TGCAGTGAAAACCTAGCGGGAGAAGGCAATGAGCAGTTCTTC. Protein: CSENLAGEGNEQFF.